Following are 23 T cell receptor beta chains from one sample sequenced in a study of T cell repertoires in cytomegalovirus infection. These receptors have no identified antigens. TCRdb fed the reads into MiXCR, producing one record per CDR3 protein. Here the sample spans approximately 110,000 distinct CDR3 sequences, 10% being singletons. Sequencing was carried out using PBMCs, sequenced either directly or after in vitro stimulation (not recorded which). All receptors come from a human donor in good health (CMV status not recorded). Some clones in this sample may be carry-over from other donors' samples.

Many counts were recorded for this clonotype. The chain is built from TRBV6-6 and TRBJ1-2; 7 bases fit TRBD1. With 6 bases clipped from V and 0 bases from J, the junction kept 10 bases outside the gene matches. CDR1 is MNHNY and CDR2 is SVGAGI in the germline V gene (reference sequence). The CDR3 covers 16 residues. This chain's CDR3 is CASRTNRGTPNYGYTF. In DNA, the CDR3 is TGTGCCAGCAGGACCAACAGGGGAACCCCTAACTATGGCTACACCTTC.

The rearrangement links TRBV18 to TRBJ1-2; 7 nucleotides align to TRBD1. V lost 6 bases, J lost 5 bases, and 6 bases stayed unmatched. The V gene's germline CDR1 is KGHSH and CDR2 LQKENI. The CDR3 length is 13 residues. The CDR3 protein is CASSPGTAYGYTF. CDR3 DNA sequence: TGTGCCAGCTCGCCCGGGACAGCTTATGGCTACACCTTC.

This clonotype showed up many times. The V call is TRBV28, the J call TRBJ1-4; 7 bases align to TRBD1. After removal of 8 bases from V and 1 base from J, the junction contained 4 bases not matched to a gene. From germline, CDR1 is MDHEN and CDR2 SYDVKM. The CDR3 runs to 14 residues. CDR3 sequence: CASEGAGTNEKLFF. CDR3 bases: TGTGCCAGCGAGGGGGCGGGAACTAATGAAAAACTGTTTTTT.

This clonotype turned up a few times. This chain connects TRBV6-1 to TRBJ1-5; D is unclear. The CDR3 contains 11 residues. CDR1 and CDR2 from the germline V gene are MNHNS and SASEGT. V shed 4 bases and J shed 3 bases, with 1 base lying between them. CDR3 nucleotide sequence: TGTGCCAGCAGTGCCAATCAGCCCCAGCATTTT. It translates to CASSANQPQHF.

This clonotype appeared a few times. The rearrangement links TRBV20-1 to TRBJ2-5; 7 bases map to TRBD2. J gave up 1 base and V 0 bases, and 5 bases lay outside the gene matches. The CDR3 is made up of 15 amino acids. The germline gives CDR1 DFQATT, CDR2 SNEGSKA (reference sequence). The DNA for the CDR3 is TGCAGTGCTAGAGATTATGGCGGGAGCCAAGAGACCCAGTACTTC. The encoded protein is CSARDYGGSQETQYF.

V gene TRBV15 combines with J gene TRBJ1-1; 7 bases match TRBD1. Germline CDR1 reads LNHNV; CDR2 reads YYDKDF (reference sequence). V lost 1 base, J lost 3 bases, and 2 bases stayed unmatched. The CDR3 totals 14 residues. The CDR3 reads CATSRAQGYTEAFF. The CDR3 DNA is TGTGCCACCAGCAGAGCACAGGGGTACACTGAAGCTTTCTTT.

This clonotype was seen many times. V usage is TRBV5-8 and J usage is TRBJ2-3, with 11 positions matching TRBD1. Germline V gene data show CDR1 as SGHTS and CDR2 as YDEGEE. This CDR3 is 16 amino acids long. V trimming: 4 bases; J trimming: 0 bases; junction bases outside the gene matches: 4. The CDR3 DNA reads TGTGCCAGCAGCATAGGACAGGGGGCAAGCACAGATACGCAGTATTTT. This codes for CASSIGQGASTDTQYF.

The CDR3 sequence is CASSSGGSNPIEQFF. The DNA of the CDR3 is TGTGCCAGTAGCTCCGGGGGATCCAACCCCATTGAGCAGTTCTTC. This chain uses TRBV19 with TRBJ2-1, with a tentative D call TRBD2 (6 bases). Trimming stripped 6 bases from V and 9 bases from J, with 21 bases between. In germline, CDR1 is LNHDA, CDR2 SQIVND (reference sequence). The CDR3 totals 15 residues.

This rearrangement joins TRBV2 to TRBJ2-6; D gene ambiguous. CDR1 and CDR2 from the germline V gene are SNHLY and FYNNEI. The germline V and J ends were trimmed by 2 bases and 0 bases, with 11 bases remaining between them. The CDR3 covers 17 residues. CDR3 DNA sequence: TGTGCCAGCAGTGAAATCCGGGTTTCCTCTGGGGCCAACGTCCTGACTTTC. Translated: CASSEIRVSSGANVLTF.

This clonotype has a count of ten or more. V gene TRBV7-2 combines with J gene TRBJ2-1; 8 bases align to TRBD2. Germline V gene sequence: CDR1 SGHTA, CDR2 FQGNSA. V trimming: 1 base; J trimming: 3 bases; junction bases outside the gene matches: 2. This CDR3 contains 15 residues. The CDR3: CASSLEGTSYNEQFF. In nucleotides, the CDR3 is TGTGCCAGCAGCTTAGAAGGGACTAGCTACAATGAGCAGTTCTTC.

CDR3 amino acids: CARSTPNSGANVLTF. In DNA form, the CDR3 reads TGTGCCCGAAGCACACCGAACTCTGGGGCCAACGTCCTGACTTTC. This chain uses TRBV7-9 with TRBJ2-6; D uncertain. The CDR3 contains 15 residues. Germline V CDR1 and CDR2: SEHNR, FQNEAQ (reference sequence). V was trimmed by 11 bases and J by 0 bases, leaving 14 bases between them.

Many counts were recorded for this clonotype. The V gene is TRBV25-1, the J gene TRBJ2-1; 11 bases fit TRBD2. The ends lost 7 bases at V and 7 bases at J; junction bases unmatched: 15. The CDR3 consists of 17 residues. Germline V gene sequence: CDR1 MGHDK, CDR2 SYGVNS. DNA for the CDR3: TGTGCCAGCACTTTAACTAGCGGGAGACCGGGGGGAAATGAGCAGTTCTTC. Translation gives CASTLTSGRPGGNEQFF. Complete variable domain (other parts from reference TRBV25-1 and TRBJ2-1): EADIYQTPRYLVIGTGKKITLECSQTMGHDKMYWYQQDPGMELHLIHYSYGVNSTEKGDLSSESTVSRIRTEHFPLTLESARPSHTSQYLCASTLTSGRPGGNEQFFGPGTRLTVL.

There are many counts of this clonotype. This chain links TRBV7-9 with TRBJ2-7, with D unclear. The CDR3 loop spans 13 amino acids. Trimming stripped 5 bases from V and 2 bases from J, with 10 bases between. Germline values: CDR1 SEHNR, CDR2 FQNEAQ (reference sequence). The chain's CDR3 is CASSRSHAYEQYF. The CDR3 DNA reads as TGTGCCAGCAGCCGCAGCCATGCCTACGAGCAGTACTTC.

This chain connects TRBV15 to TRBJ2-1; 7 bases line up with TRBD2. After removal of 5 bases from V and 8 bases from J, the junction contained 12 bases not matched to a gene. Per the germline V gene, CDR1 is LNHNV and CDR2 is YYDKDF (reference sequence). The CDR3 extends over 15 amino acids. CDR3 coding DNA: TGTGCCACCAGCCTATGGGGCGGGAGTCGCGATGAGCAGTTCTTC. Protein: CATSLWGGSRDEQFF.

This clonotype has only one observation. At one end the junction does not follow the germline gene, possibly because of a read error. This chain uses TRBV9 with TRBJ1-5; D remains ambiguous. The CDR3 has 15 amino acids. The germline V gene encodes CDR1 SGDLS and CDR2 YYNGEE. The CDR3 DNA reads as TGTGCCAGCAGCGTAGGACCCCTTTTCAATAAGCCCCAGCATTTT. This codes for CASSVGPLFNKPQHF.

This clonotype was counted only a few times. The chain joins TRBV24-1 to TRBJ1-5, with D unclear. V lost 5 bases and J lost 4, with 5 bases in between. Germline V CDR1 and CDR2: KGHDR, SFDVKD. CDR3 length: 12 amino acids. The CDR3 reads CATSVHNQPQHF. As DNA, the CDR3 is TGTGCCACCAGTGTTCATAATCAGCCCCAGCATTTT.

This clonotype appeared many times. This chain connects TRBV7-2 to TRBJ2-7, with 9 bases identical to TRBD2. Germline trimming cut 5 bases from V and 2 bases from J; bases unmatched to any gene: 7. This CDR3 comprises 15 residues. The germline gives CDR1 SGHTA, CDR2 FQGNSA. The CDR3 DNA reads TGTGCCAGCAGCCCACGGACTAGCGCCACCTACGAGCAGTACTTC. Translation gives CASSPRTSATYEQYF.

The J gene is TRBJ1-5, the V gene TRBV30; D gene unclear. Germline V gene lookup returns CDR1 GTSNPN and CDR2 SVGIG (reference sequence). This CDR3 is built from 13 residues. Trimming took off 1 base at V and 3 bases at J, with 7 bases between the two ends. DNA of the CDR3: TGTGCCTGGAGTGGTGGAGACAATCAGCCCCAGCATTTT. Its protein is CAWSGGDNQPQHF.

This chain links TRBV29-1 with TRBJ2-1; 7 positions match TRBD1. The CDR3 is made up of 15 amino acids. In germline, CDR1 is SQVTM, CDR2 ANQGSEA. V gave up 4 bases and J gave up 8 bases; unmatched junction bases: 14. Written as DNA, the CDR3 is TGCAGCGTTGGAGTCGGGCAGGGGGTGCCCCATGAGCAGTTCTTC. Translation gives CSVGVGQGVPHEQFF.

The chain employs TRBV19 and TRBJ1-6, with 7 positions matching TRBD1. The CDR3 has 11 residues. Germline V gives CDR1 LNHDA, CDR2 SQIVND (reference sequence). V was clipped by 8 bases and J by 10 bases; unmatched bases: 2. CDR3 sequence: CASAQGSPLHF. The DNA for the CDR3 is TGTGCCAGTGCACAGGGGTCACCCCTCCACTTT.

The chain uses TRBV9 and TRBJ2-5; D possibly uses TRBD1 or TRBD2 (6 bases each). This CDR3 spans 16 amino acids. The germline gives CDR1 SGDLS, CDR2 YYNGEE. V lost 2 bases and J lost 5, with 19 bases in between. CDR3 amino acids: CASSVGGSRGSETQYF. In DNA form, the CDR3 reads TGTGCCAGCAGCGTCGGGGGCTCGAGGGGGTCGGAGACCCAGTACTTC.

The chain uses TRBV30 and TRBJ2-7; D gene ambiguous. Germline loops: CDR1 GTSNPN, CDR2 SVGIG (reference sequence). Trimming cost V 2 bases and J 6 bases, with 11 bases left between them. The CDR3 spans 12 residues. CDR3 coding DNA: TGTGCCTGGAGTCCGGGCTCGGGCGAGCAGTACGTC. Its translation: CAWSPGSGEQYV.

In this sample, this clonotype turned up many times. The V call is TRBV7-2, the J call TRBJ2-7; tentative D call: TRBD2 (6 bases). CDR1 and CDR2 (germline): SGHTA, FQGNSA. V lost 5 bases to trimming and J lost 5 bases, with 19 bases between them. The CDR3 runs 15 residues. In DNA form, the CDR3 reads TGTGCCAGCAGCCCCCCGGCGGGAAGCCGCCACGAGCAGTACTTC. Protein: CASSPPAGSRHEQYF.